This T cell receptor beta chain was profiled in a study of identical twins. Study outcomes and limitations: Those out-of-frame alpha sequences shared by twins showed an excess of low generation probability.

The CDR3 consists of 14 residues. Between the trimmed V and J ends, which lost 5 bases and 6 bases, there was a span of 13 bases. Germline CDR1 is MNHEY and CDR2 is SVGAGI. This clonotype turned up a few times. Antigen: not known. Using its own MiXCR run on the 5' RACE reads, TCRdb lists one record per CDR3 protein. The table lists approximately 1.8 million distinct CDR3 sequences, about 31% of them singletons. This chain links TRBV6-5 with TRBJ1-4; D is possibly TRBD1 (6 bases). Material for sequencing was cord blood. The sequence came from a newborn girl in good health. This CDR3 reads CASSVMGADEKLFF. The CDR3 coding sequence is TGTGCCAGCAGTGTCATGGGGGCCGATGAAAAACTGTTTTTT.